These 29 T cell receptor beta chains were all obtained from the same sample, sequenced in a study of cytomegalovirus exposure and HLA in healthy donors. TCRdb's copy holds only in-frame clones and misses some; the assay was immunoSEQ multiplex PCR. The sample shows some 160,000 clones, more than 75% of them seen only once. The source material was PBMCs. The receptor set was obtained from a man aged 18 to 29 in good health and CMV-seronegative.

The gene calls are TRBV4-1 and TRBJ2-3, with 11 positions matching TRBD2. V lost 4 bases to trimming and J lost 1 base; unmatched junction nucleotides: 4. CDR3 length equals 16 residues. Looked up from germline, CDR1 is MGHRA and CDR2 is YSYEKL. The chain's CDR3 is CASSLPLAGGTDTQYF. The CDR3 DNA reads as TGCGCCAGCAGCCTCCCACTAGCGGGGGGCACAGATACGCAGTATTTT.

This clone has a handful of counts. V is TRBV5-6 and J is TRBJ2-7, with 9 bases that match TRBD1. CDR3 length: 13 residues. The germline V gene encodes CDR1 SGHDT and CDR2 YYEEEE. Losses at the gene ends were 4 bases for V and 9 bases for J; bases not matched to a gene: 8. CDR3 bases: TGTGCCAGCAGCGAAAACAGGGGGCCGCTGCAGTACTTC. Translation gives CASSENRGPLQYF.

The chain combines TRBV9 with TRBJ1-3; TRBD1 might be the D (6 bases). This CDR3 comprises 18 residues. V lost 4 bases to trimming and J lost 1 base, with 21 bases between them. Germline CDR1 is SGDLS and CDR2 is YYNGEE. CDR3 protein: CASSPRTVGSGSGNTIYF. CDR3 DNA sequence: TGTGCCAGCAGCCCGAGGACAGTGGGAAGTGGATCTGGAAACACCATATATTTT.

This sequence joins TRBV13 and TRBJ1-2, with D unclear. The CDR3 totals 13 residues. The germline V gene encodes CDR1 PRHDT and CDR2 FYEKMQ (reference sequence). V lost 4 bases, J lost 0 bases, and 6 bases lay in between. The CDR3 is CASSSGTNYGYTF. The DNA of the CDR3 is TGTGCCAGCAGCTCCGGGACTAACTATGGCTACACCTTC.

CDR3 loop: CASSQELAAYEQYF. CDR3 nucleotides: TGCGCCAGCAGCCAAGAGTTAGCCGCCTACGAGCAGTACTTC. The genes are TRBV4-3 and TRBJ2-7; D remains unclear. The CDR3 has 14 amino acids. Trimming took 0 bases from V and 2 from J, leaving 8 bases between them. Germline V gives CDR1 LGHNA, CDR2 YSLEER.

The rearrangement joins TRBV4-1 to TRBJ1-5, with a weak D call TRBD1 (5 bases). Between the trimmed V and J ends, which lost 6 bases and 3 bases, there was a span of 9 bases. Germline V gene lookup returns CDR1 MGHRA and CDR2 YSYEKL. The CDR3 sequence is 13 residues long. DNA for the CDR3: TGCGCCAGCAGTGACAGCGTCAATCAGCCCCAGCATTTT. It is translated as CASSDSVNQPQHF.

J is TRBJ1-5 and V is TRBV19; TRBD1 is a possible D gene (6 bases). Germline V gene data show CDR1 as LNHDA and CDR2 as SQIVND (reference sequence). This CDR3 is built from 15 residues. Trimming pared 4 bases from V and 1 base from J, leaving 11 bases between. As DNA, the CDR3 is TGTGCCAGTAGTAATCAGGGGACGAGCAATCAGCCCCAGCATTTT. Translated: CASSNQGTSNQPQHF.

Note on this clone: This CDR3 fails to terminate in the conserved phenylalanine or tryptophan, so it likely reflects a read error. This chain connects TRBV6-5 to TRBJ1-2, with 8 bases matching TRBD1. CDR1 is MNHEY, CDR2 SVGAGI, per germline. J gave up 0 bases and V 5 bases, and 2 bases lay outside the gene matches. The CDR3 contains 14 residues. The CDR3 loop is CASSRDRSNYGYTL. CDR3 bases: TGTGCCAGCAGTCGGGACAGGTCTAACTATGGCTACACCCTC.

The chain couples TRBV29-1 to TRBJ2-7, with 7 bases identical to TRBD1. With V trimmed by 6 bases and J by 3 bases, 8 bases remained unmatched. The CDR3 loop spans 13 amino acids. CDR1 and CDR2 from the germline V gene are SQVTM and ANQGSEA. CDR3 DNA: TGCAGCGTGCATGCAGGGGGTGGCTACGAGCAGTACTTC. Its protein product is CSVHAGGGYEQYF.

This clone was counted only a few times. The V gene is TRBV9, the J gene TRBJ2-2; 9 bases align to TRBD2. Germline values: CDR1 SGDLS, CDR2 YYNGEE. The CDR3 loop spans 16 amino acids. V was clipped by 3 bases and J by 4 bases; unmatched bases: 7. CDR3 sequence: CASSDPSGTPTGELFF. The CDR3 nucleotides are TGTGCCAGCAGCGATCCTAGCGGGACCCCCACCGGGGAGCTGTTTTTT.

Comments on this clone: Germline is not matched at one junction end, which may reflect a read error. The chain has TRBV7-2 and TRBJ2-7; 7 bases line up with TRBD1. This CDR3 contains 12 residues. Per germline, CDR1 SGHTA and CDR2 FQGNSA. The CDR3: CASSPDTSGTDF. The CDR3 coding sequence is TGTGCCAGCAGCCCCGACACGTCCGGGACAGATTTC.

The chain recombines TRBV28 with TRBJ2-1; 11 bases match TRBD1. This CDR3 is 14 amino acids long. V shed 3 bases and J 8 bases; nucleotides not matched to a gene: 3. CDR1 MDHEN and CDR2 SYDVKM come from the germline V gene. The CDR3 region has the DNA TGTGCCAGCAGTTTCGGACAGGGGGCTGATGAGCAGTTCTTC. The encoded protein is CASSFGQGADEQFF.

The J gene is TRBJ1-2, the V gene TRBV7-9; D is ambiguous. V was trimmed by 1 base and J by 6 bases, leaving 15 bases between them. CDR1 is SEHNR, CDR2 FQNEAQ, per germline (reference sequence). The CDR3 sequence is 15 residues long. The CDR3 sequence: CASSLERPTIDGYTF. DNA for the CDR3: TGTGCCAGCAGCTTAGAACGTCCAACTATTGATGGCTACACCTTC.

This clone came up once. The V gene is TRBV2, the J gene TRBJ2-3; 10 bases are a match to TRBD2. The germline V gene has CDR1 SNHLY and CDR2 FYNNEI. This CDR3 comprises 15 residues. V lost 5 bases, J lost 5 bases, and 7 bases stayed unmatched. CDR3 amino acids: CASSLLAGQLDTQYF. CDR3 bases: TGTGCCAGCAGTCTACTAGCGGGGCAACTAGATACGCAGTATTTT.

V gene TRBV11-3 combines with J gene TRBJ2-5; 7 nucleotides align to TRBD2. Trimming cost V 1 base and J 4 bases; bases outside gene matches: 3. The CDR3 sequence is 14 residues long. Germline-derived CDR1 and CDR2 are SGHNT and YENEEA. The CDR3 spells CASSLGPSGETQYF. DNA for the CDR3: TGTGCCAGCAGCTTAGGGCCTAGCGGAGAGACCCAGTACTTC.

The chain combines TRBV6-1 with TRBJ2-5; TRBD1 aligns across 7 bases. Losses at the gene ends were 4 bases for V and 5 bases for J; bases not matched to a gene: 13. The CDR3 totals 16 residues. CDR1 MNHNS and CDR2 SASEGT come from the germline V gene. DNA for the CDR3: TGTGCCAGCAGTGCCCGAGAGGGCAGGGGGTCGGAGACCCAGTACTTC. This codes for CASSAREGRGSETQYF.

This chain joins TRBV7-2 and TRBJ2-5, with TRBD2 identical over 9 bases. The trim removed 5 bases at V and 5 bases at J, leaving 12 bases unmatched. CDR1 and CDR2 from the germline V gene are SGHTA and FQGNSA. The CDR3 consists of 16 residues. CDR3 in amino acids: CASSPVAAGGGETQYF. DNA of the CDR3: TGTGCCAGCAGCCCCGTGGCGGCGGGAGGGGGCGAGACCCAGTACTTC.

The rearrangement joins TRBV11-2 to TRBJ1-2; TRBD1 matches 7 bases. Germline V lookup: CDR1 SGHAT, CDR2 FQNNGV. The V and J ends lost 3 bases and 3 bases, in that order; junction bases with no gene match: 10. CDR3 length: 16 amino acids. Here the CDR3 reads CASSFLKGARDYGYTF. CDR3 bases: TGTGCCAGCAGCTTTCTGAAGGGGGCGCGGGACTATGGCTACACCTTC.

The chain joins TRBV7-6 to TRBJ2-1; 10 nucleotides line up with TRBD2. Germline V gene data show CDR1 as SGHVS and CDR2 as FNYEAQ. V lost 5 bases to trimming and J lost 0 bases; unmatched junction nucleotides: 7. This CDR3 region has 17 residues. CDR3 sequence reads: CASSARLAGYSYNEQFF. Here the CDR3 DNA reads TGTGCCAGCAGCGCCCGACTAGCGGGTTACTCCTACAATGAGCAGTTCTTC. Looking up the rest from reference TRBV7-6 and TRBJ2-1 gives the full variable domain: GAGVSQSPRYKVTKRGQDVALRCDPISGHVSLYWYRQALGQGPEFLTYFNYEAQQDKSGLPNDRFSAERPEGSISTLTIQRTEQRDSAMYRCASSARLAGYSYNEQFFGPGTRLTVL.

The chain has TRBV5-5 and TRBJ2-7; TRBD1 matches at 9 bases. The junction had 3 bases not matched to a gene; V was cut back by 0 bases and J by 2 bases. The length of the CDR3 is 15 residues. Germline V CDR1 and CDR2: SGHKS, YYEKEE (reference sequence). CDR3 DNA sequence: TGTGCCAGCAGCTTGGCCGGGACAGGGCCCTACGAGCAGTACTTC. Protein sequence: CASSLAGTGPYEQYF.

This clone was recorded only once. V gene TRBV29-1 combines with J gene TRBJ1-1; D remains unclear. Between the trimmed V and J ends, which lost 6 bases and 8 bases, there was a span of 13 bases. The CDR3 consists of 11 residues. In germline, CDR1 is SQVTM, CDR2 ANQGSEA. Here the CDR3 DNA reads TGCAGCGTGAGGGTGGCCGGGGAAGCTTTCTTT. Translation: CSVRVAGEAFF.

This CDR3 reads CASSYSRLAGAYEQYF. The DNA of the CDR3 is TGTGCCAGCAGTTACTCGAGACTAGCGGGGGCCTACGAGCAGTACTTC. The chain couples TRBV6-5 to TRBJ2-7; 12 bases agree with TRBD2. The V gene's germline CDR1 is MNHEY and CDR2 SVGAGI. The ends lost 0 bases at V and 2 bases at J; junction bases unmatched: 2. The CDR3 sequence is 16 residues long.

The chain joins TRBV7-2 to TRBJ1-4; 8 bases match TRBD1. CDR1 SGHTA and CDR2 FQGNSA come from the germline V gene. The CDR3 has 15 residues. The J segment lost 5 bases and the V segment lost 5 bases, leaving 7 bases of the junction unmatched. In nucleotides, the CDR3 is TGTGCCAGCAGCCAACGGACAGGGAGGAATGAAAAACTGTTTTTT. It is translated as CASSQRTGRNEKLFF.

V is TRBV13 and J is TRBJ2-1; D is possibly TRBD2 (6 bases). This CDR3 region has 13 residues. Trimming removed 1 base from V and 9 bases from J, with 10 bases in between. Germline-derived CDR1 and CDR2 are PRHDT and FYEKMQ (reference sequence). CDR3 amino acids: CASSLVSGGEQFF. The CDR3 DNA sequence: TGTGCCAGCAGCTTAGTGTCCGGGGGTGAGCAGTTCTTC.

The V gene is TRBV11-2, the J gene TRBJ2-2, with 12 bases that match TRBD2. CDR1 is SGHAT, CDR2 FQNNGV, per germline. CDR3 length equals 17 residues. The junction had 5 bases not matched to a gene; V was cut back by 2 bases and J by 4 bases. CDR3 DNA sequence: TGTGCCAGCAGCTTAAGCCCGGGACTAGCGGGCACCGGGGAGCTGTTTTTT. Protein sequence: CASSLSPGLAGTGELFF.

The V and J genes are TRBV5-1 and TRBJ2-7; no clear D. Germline assignment: CDR1 SGHRS and CDR2 YFSETQ. The CDR3 is 13 residues long. Between the trimmed V and J ends, which lost 0 bases and 4 bases, there was a span of 8 bases. DNA for the CDR3: TGCGCCAGCAGCTTGGACAGACGGTACGAGCAGTACTTC. It is translated as CASSLDRRYEQYF.

The chain joins TRBV11-1 to TRBJ2-7; D gene unclear. This CDR3 spans 14 amino acids. From germline, CDR1 is SGHAT and CDR2 FQDESV (reference sequence). Trimming cost V 2 bases and J 0 bases, with 8 bases left between them. CDR3 amino acids: CASSLSRNSYEQYF. In DNA form, the CDR3 reads TGTGCCAGCAGCTTATCCAGGAACTCCTACGAGCAGTACTTC. The full variable domain, with the rest looked up from reference TRBV11-1 and TRBJ2-7, is EAEVAQSPRYKITEKSQAVAFWCDPISGHATLYWYRQILGQGPELLVQFQDESVVDDSQLPKDRFSAERLKGVDSTLKIQPAELGDSAMYLCASSLSRNSYEQYFGPGTRLTVT.

CDR3 bases: TGTGCCAGCGGTATCGAGCGCTTTAACTATGGCTACACCTTC. It specifies CASGIERFNYGYTF. J is TRBJ1-2 and V is TRBV28; D is ambiguous. CDR1 MDHEN and CDR2 SYDVKM come from the germline V gene. The CDR3 length is 14 residues. Trimming removed 8 bases at V and 1 base at J, with 14 bases between.

The chain is built from TRBV4-3 and TRBJ2-2, with a possible D match to TRBD1 (5 bases). Germline V lookup: CDR1 LGHNA, CDR2 YSLEER. V was pared by 0 bases and J by 3 bases, with 11 bases between. This CDR3 has 16 residues. The CDR3 region has the DNA TGCGCCAGCAGCCAAGATCCAGGGAAGCACACCGGGGAGCTGTTTTTT. It translates to CASSQDPGKHTGELFF.